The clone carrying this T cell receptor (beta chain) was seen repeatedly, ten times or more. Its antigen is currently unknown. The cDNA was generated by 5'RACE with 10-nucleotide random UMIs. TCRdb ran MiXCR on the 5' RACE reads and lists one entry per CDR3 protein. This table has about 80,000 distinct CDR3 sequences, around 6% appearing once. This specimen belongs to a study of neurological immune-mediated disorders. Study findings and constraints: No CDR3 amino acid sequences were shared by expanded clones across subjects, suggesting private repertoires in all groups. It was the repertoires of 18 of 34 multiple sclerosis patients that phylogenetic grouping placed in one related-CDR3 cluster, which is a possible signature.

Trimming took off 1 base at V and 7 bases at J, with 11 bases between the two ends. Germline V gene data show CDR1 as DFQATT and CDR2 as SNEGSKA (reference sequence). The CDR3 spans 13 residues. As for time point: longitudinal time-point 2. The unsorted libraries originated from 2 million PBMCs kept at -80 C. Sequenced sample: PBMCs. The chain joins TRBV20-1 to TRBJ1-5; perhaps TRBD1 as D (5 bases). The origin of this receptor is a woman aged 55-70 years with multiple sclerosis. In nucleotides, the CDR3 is TGCAGTGCTAGAGGACAGCCCGGCCAGCCCCAGCATTTT. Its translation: CSARGQPGQPQHF.